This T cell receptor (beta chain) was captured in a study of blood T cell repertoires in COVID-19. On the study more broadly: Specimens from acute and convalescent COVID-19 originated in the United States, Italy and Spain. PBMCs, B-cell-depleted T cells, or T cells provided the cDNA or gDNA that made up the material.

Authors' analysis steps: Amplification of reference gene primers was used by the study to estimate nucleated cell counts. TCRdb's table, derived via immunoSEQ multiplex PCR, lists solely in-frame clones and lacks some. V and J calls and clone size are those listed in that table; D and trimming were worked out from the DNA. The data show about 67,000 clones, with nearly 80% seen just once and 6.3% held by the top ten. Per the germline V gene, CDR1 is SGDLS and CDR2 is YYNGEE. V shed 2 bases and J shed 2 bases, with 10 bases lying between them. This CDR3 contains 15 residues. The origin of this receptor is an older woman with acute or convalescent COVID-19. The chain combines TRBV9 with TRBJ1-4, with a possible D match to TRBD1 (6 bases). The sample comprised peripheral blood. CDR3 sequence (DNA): TGTGCCAGCAGCGTCACAGGGATTACTAATGAAAAACTGTTTTTT. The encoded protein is CASSVTGITNEKLFF.